What follows are 9 T cell receptor beta chains derived from one specimen sequenced in a study of CD8 T cells in ankylosing spondylitis. Overall study findings and caveats: The study identified a TCR beta motif of roughly eight highly homologous variants that appeared characteristic of ankylosing spondylitis blood.

No antigens are known for them. TCRdb recomputed calls from the 5' RACE reads with MiXCR, one row per CDR3 protein. The table includes approximately 540,000 distinct CDR3 sequences, more than 9.5% detected once. Material for sequencing was blood, either unsorted or a sorted T cell fraction (not recorded which). These receptors were taken from a male donor with ankylosing spondylitis.

The V call is TRBV5-6, the J call TRBJ1-1; tentatively, D is TRBD1 (5 bases). This CDR3 is built from 15 residues. The germline gives CDR1 SGHDT, CDR2 YYEEEE. The V end was cut by 3 bases, the J end by 2 bases, with 14 bases between. CDR3 nucleotide sequence: TGTGCCAGCAGCTCGGGGCTGAGGTTAAACACTGAAGCTTTCTTT. Amino acid sequence: CASSSGLRLNTEAFF.

This clonotype was picked up a small number of times. The V and J genes are TRBV28 and TRBJ2-7, with D possibly TRBD2 on 5 matching bases. V lost 6 bases and J lost 0, with 12 bases in between. CDR3 length: 14 residues. Germline V gives CDR1 MDHEN, CDR2 SYDVKM. CDR3 nucleotide sequence: TGTGCCAGCAGGGCGGGTGGAGACTCCTACGAGCAGTACGTC. Its translation is CASRAGGDSYEQYV.

This clonotype was recorded a few times. The chain has TRBV7-2 and TRBJ2-1, with D unclear. Germline-derived CDR1 and CDR2 are SGHTA and FQGNSA. CDR3 length equals 16 residues. V lost 0 bases, J lost 0 bases, and 9 bases lay in between. CDR3 bases: TGTGCCAGCAGCTTAGCGCCCCGGTCCTCCTACAATGAGCAGTTCTTC. This gives the protein CASSLAPRSSYNEQFF.

V gene TRBV5-1 combines with J gene TRBJ2-1, with 7 positions matching TRBD2. Per germline, CDR1 SGHRS and CDR2 YFSETQ. CDR3 size: 12 residues. J lost 10 bases, V lost 0 bases, and 1 base had no gene match. The CDR3 DNA reads as TGCGCCAGCAGCTTGGGGCGGGAGGAGCAGTTCTTC. Amino acids: CASSLGREEQFF.

The chain recombines TRBV7-9 with TRBJ2-7; tentative D call: TRBD2 (6 bases). The germline V gene encodes CDR1 SEHNR and CDR2 FQNEAQ (reference sequence). This CDR3 is 16 amino acids long. The V gene lost 5 bases and the J gene lost 2 bases, with 19 bases spanning the gap. CDR3 sequence (DNA): TGTGCCAGCAGCCCGGGCGGGGTTGGCGTGCCCTACGAGCAGTACTTC. Translating it yields CASSPGGVGVPYEQYF. Complete variable domain (other parts from reference TRBV7-9 and TRBJ2-7): DTGVSQNPRHKITKRGQNVTFRCDPISEHNRLYWYRQTLGQGPEFLTYFQNEAQLEKSRLLSDRFSAERPKGSFSTLEIQRTEQGDSAMYLCASSPGGVGVPYEQYFGPGTRLTVT.

In this sample, this clonotype turned up a few times. The chain has TRBV12-3 or TRBV12-4 and TRBJ1-4; 7 bases are shared with TRBD1. The CDR3 is 16 amino acids. J gave up 8 bases and V 4 bases, and 13 bases lay outside the gene matches. CDR3 loop: CASSSRKGGVYEKLFF. The CDR3 bases are TGTGCCAGCAGTTCACGGAAAGGGGGCGTTTACGAAAAACTGTTTTTT.

The chain carries TRBV5-1 and TRBJ1-3; D call uncertain. Trimming left V 0 bases short and J 0 bases short, with 7 bases between. This CDR3 spans 15 amino acids. The germline CDR1 and CDR2 sequences are SGHRS and YFSETQ. CDR3 DNA: TGCGCCAGCAGCTTGGAGCCTTACTCTGGAAACACCATATATTTT. Residues: CASSLEPYSGNTIYF.

In this sample, this clonotype turned up a few times. V usage is TRBV27 and J usage is TRBJ1-1; weak D call: TRBD1 (6 bases). The CDR3 is made up of 13 amino acids. Germline V CDR1 and CDR2: MNHEY, SMNVEV (reference sequence). V gave up 2 bases and J gave up 6 bases, with 10 bases separating them. The CDR3 DNA follows: TGTGCCAGCAGTTTAGTAAGGGGGTCTGAAGCTTTCTTT. This codes for CASSLVRGSEAFF.

This clonotype has at least ten counts. This chain links TRBV12-3 or TRBV12-4 with TRBJ2-1, with D perhaps matching TRBD1 (6 bases). The CDR3 totals 13 residues. V lost 3 bases, J lost 3 bases, and 6 bases lay in between. Here the CDR3 reads CASSLGHYNEQFF. DNA of the CDR3: TGTGCCAGCAGTTTGGGACACTACAATGAGCAGTTCTTC.